This T cell receptor beta chain originates from a study of T cells expressing NK-cell markers. TCRdb reworked the 5' RACE reads into one entry per CDR3 protein, no DNA. The listing contains approximately 550,000 distinct CDR3 sequences. The CDR3 consists of 16 residues. Germline CDR1 and CDR2: DFQATT and SNEGSKA (reference sequence). To note about this clonotype: The antigen is not known.

Findings of the study overall: A range of about 1.0-8% of CD8+ T cells consisted of dominant NKG2C+ clonotypes in roughly 6 donors.

The chain combines TRBV20-1 with TRBJ2-1; TCRdb gives TRBD1 as the D gene, but with no DNA this cannot be confirmed. Sequencing input: blood T cells: a sorted CD56 or NKG2C T cell subset, CD4+ or CD8+ T cells, or bulk PBMC T cells (not recorded which). The TCR originated in a man aged 18 to 29 in good health. The CDR3: CSARSKQGASYNEQFF.